The 18 T cell receptor beta chains given below trace back to one sample, sequenced in a study of regulatory T cells in long-lasting Graves disease. Researchers made TCR beta libraries by using iRepertoire HTBI primers and running Arm-PCR on CDR3 regions. In TCRdb, the multiplex PCR reads were re-called with MiXCR into one record per CDR3 protein. The sample has roughly 520,000 distinct CDR3 sequences, around 12% seen once. As for time point: newly diagnosed GD, antithyroid drugs for less than 3 months. Extracted PBMC RNA gave rise to the TCR library. The sample also formed part of further work on T cells in Graves' hyperthyroidism and ophthalmopathy.

Sequenced material: peripheral blood mononuclear cells (PBMCs), taken at new diagnosis, from a patient treated with antithyroid drugs. These receptors were obtained from a woman aged 25 to 39 with Graves disease.

This rearrangement joins TRBV4-3 to TRBJ2-7; 7 nucleotides line up with TRBD2. The CDR3 totals 17 residues. With 0 bases clipped from V and 3 bases from J, the junction kept 11 bases outside the gene matches. The germline gives CDR1 LGHNA, CDR2 YSLEER. CDR3 in DNA: TGCGCCAGCAGCCAAGACTTGGGCGGGAGACGAGGCTACGAGCAGTACTTC. Residues: CASSQDLGGRRGYEQYF.

This clonotype was observed at least ten times. V gene TRBV7-2 combines with J gene TRBJ2-5; D is possibly TRBD1 or TRBD2 (5 bases each). Germline V gene sequence: CDR1 SGHTA, CDR2 FQGNSA. The CDR3 covers 14 residues. The germline V and J ends were trimmed by 5 bases and 5 bases, with 15 bases remaining between them. The CDR3, as DNA: TGTGCCAGCAGCAGACCTTGGGGGTACGAGACCCAGTACTTC. Translating gives CASSRPWGYETQYF.

This clonotype came up many times. This chain uses TRBV20-1 with TRBJ2-1, with 15 bases that match TRBD2. Trimming at V came to 5 bases and at J to 10 bases, leaving 15 bases not matched to a gene. This CDR3 has 17 amino acids. Per the germline V gene, CDR1 is DFQATT and CDR2 is SNEGSKA (reference sequence). The CDR3 loop reads CSAQLRPGLAGGGEQFF. Written as DNA, the CDR3 is TGCAGTGCTCAACTACGACCGGGACTAGCGGGAGGAGGGGAGCAGTTCTTC.

This clonotype showed up just a few times. The chain has TRBV4-1 and TRBJ1-1; maybe TRBD1 (5 bases). The V and J ends lost 3 bases and 1 base respectively, with 9 bases between them. The CDR3 runs to 14 residues. Per germline, CDR1 MGHRA and CDR2 YSYEKL. In DNA form, the CDR3 reads TGCGCCAGCAGCCAGGGGCGGAAGAACACTGAAGCTTTCTTT. Its translation: CASSQGRKNTEAFF.

This clonotype came up many times. The chain combines TRBV27 with TRBJ2-1; D perhaps matches TRBD1 (6 bases). The CDR3 is 15 residues long. Trimming cost V 5 bases and J 0 bases, with 11 bases left between them. CDR1 MNHEY and CDR2 SMNVEV come from the germline V gene (reference sequence). CDR3 region: CASSPTTGSYNEQFF. CDR3 DNA: TGTGCCAGCAGTCCAACGACAGGCTCCTACAATGAGCAGTTCTTC.

This clonotype was seen a handful of times. J is TRBJ1-1 and V is TRBV28, with D unclear. CDR3 size: 15 residues. The germline V gene has CDR1 MDHEN and CDR2 SYDVKM. Trimming cost V 5 bases and J 4 bases, with 17 bases left between them. The DNA for the CDR3 is TGTGCCAGCAGTCCCCGAGGAGGTTGGAGCACTGAAGCTTTCTTT. Encoded protein: CASSPRGGWSTEAFF. The full variable domain, completed using reference TRBV28 and TRBJ1-1, is DVKVTQSSRYLVKRTGEKVFLECVQDMDHENMFWYRQDPGLGLRLIYFSYDVKMKEKGDIPEGYSVSREKKERFSLILESASTNQTSMYLCASSPRGGWSTEAFFGQGTRLTVV.

This clonotype was seen at least ten times. The CDR3 here is CSAQRFANTGELFF. DNA of the CDR3: TGCAGTGCCCAGAGATTCGCGAACACCGGGGAGCTGTTTTTT. This chain links TRBV20-1 with TRBJ2-2; D gene uncertain. Germline-derived CDR1 and CDR2 are DFQATT and SNEGSKA (reference sequence). V lost 6 bases and J 0 bases, leaving 11 bases between the germline ends. This CDR3 has 14 amino acids.

In this sample, this clonotype turned up many times. CDR3 region: CASSLRRGGDTQYF. CDR3 bases: TGTGCCAGCAGTTTAAGGCGAGGAGGAGATACGCAGTATTTT. V gene TRBV12-3 or TRBV12-4 combines with J gene TRBJ2-3; D perhaps matches TRBD2 (5 bases). The CDR3 has 14 residues. The V and J ends lost 2 bases and 5 bases respectively, with 11 bases between them.

This clonotype was seen many times. The chain recombines TRBV12-3 or TRBV12-4 with TRBJ1-2; D gene uncertain. V lost 4 bases and J lost 5, with 14 bases in between. The CDR3 covers 14 residues. The CDR3 DNA reads as TGTGCCAGCAGTTCATACGCCAACGGGTATGGCTACACCTTC. As protein: CASSSYANGYGYTF.

The sample holds one count of this clonotype. This sequence may be a read error, since a much larger clone differs from it by one base. The CDR3 sequence: CASSKTSGSYEQFF. The CDR3 coding sequence is TGTGCCAGCAGTAAAACTAGCGGGAGTTACGAGCAGTTCTTC. The chain couples TRBV27 to TRBJ2-1; the match to TRBD2 covers 11 bases. This CDR3 has 14 residues. The J segment lost 10 bases and the V segment lost 5 bases, leaving 7 bases of the junction unmatched. Germline V CDR1 and CDR2: MNHEY, SMNVEV (reference sequence).

This clonotype was counted ten times or more. One end of the junction varies from germline; a read error may be responsible. This chain uses TRBV11-2 with TRBJ2-1; a possible D gene is TRBD2 (6 bases). Looked up from germline, CDR1 is SGHAT and CDR2 is FQNNGV. The CDR3 runs 15 residues. The CDR3 here is CASSLVGTSFNEQFF. The CDR3 DNA follows: TGTGCCAGCAGCTTAGTAGGGACTTCCTTCAATGAGCAGTTCTTC. The whole variable domain, remainder taken from reference TRBV11-2 and TRBJ2-1, is EAGVAQSPRYKIIEKRQSVAFWCNPISGHATLYWYQQILGQGPKLLIQFQNNGVVDDSQLPKDRFSAERLKGVDSTLKIQPAKLEDSAVYLCASSLVGTSFNEQFFGPGTRLTVL.

This clonotype was counted ten times or more. The chain carries TRBV19 and TRBJ1-1; 8 bases agree with TRBD1. This CDR3 has 12 residues. Trimming cost V 10 bases and J 8 bases; bases outside gene matches: 9. Germline V gene sequence: CDR1 LNHDA, CDR2 SQIVND (reference sequence). The CDR3 region is CAIQTGAGEAFF. The CDR3 region has the DNA TGTGCCATCCAGACAGGGGCAGGAGAAGCTTTCTTT. Full variable domain (outside the CDR3, taken from reference TRBV19 and TRBJ1-1): DGGITQSPKYLFRKEGQNVTLSCEQNLNHDAMYWYRQDPGQGLRLIYYSQIVNDFQKGDIAEGYSVSREKKESFPLTVTSAQKNPTAFYLCAIQTGAGEAFFGQGTRLTVV.

This clonotype was recorded many times. The chain has TRBV27 and TRBJ2-1; no reliable D call. Germline CDR1 MNHEY, CDR2 SMNVEV (reference sequence). CDR3 length equals 16 residues. With 7 bases removed from V and 7 bases from J, the gap between germline ends came to 23 bases. This CDR3 reads CASTPVPGTPTNEQFF. In DNA, the CDR3 is TGTGCCAGCACCCCCGTCCCCGGAACACCAACTAATGAGCAGTTCTTC.

The table lists this clonotype with many counts. The chain joins TRBV4-1 to TRBJ1-6; D ambiguous. Germline-derived CDR1 and CDR2 are MGHRA and YSYEKL. This CDR3 has 12 amino acids. The V gene lost 0 bases and the J gene lost 13 bases, with 7 bases spanning the gap. The CDR3 sequence: CASSQETAPLHF. CDR3 DNA sequence: TGCGCCAGCAGCCAAGAAACCGCCCCCCTCCACTTT.

This clonotype has just a few counts. A much larger clone differs from this one at a single base, so this may be a read error. This sequence joins TRBV28 and TRBJ2-1; 7 bases map to TRBD2. The junction had 7 bases not matched to a gene; V was cut back by 6 bases and J by 2 bases. This CDR3 has 15 residues. CDR1 MDHEN and CDR2 SYDVKM come from the germline V gene. CDR3 in amino acids: CASRFGGSTYNEQFF. In DNA form, the CDR3 reads TGTGCCAGCAGATTTGGCGGGAGCACCTACAATGAGCAGTTCTTC.

The chain carries TRBV28 and TRBJ2-5, with TRBD2 identical over 7 bases. The CDR3 is 15 amino acids. Germline V CDR1 and CDR2: MDHEN, SYDVKM. J was trimmed by 2 bases and V by 1 base; bases with no gene match: 4. The CDR3 DNA is TGTGCCAGCAGTTTATTGGCTAGCGGACAAGAGACCCAGTACTTC. Translated, it gives CASSLLASGQETQYF. Filled out from reference TRBV28 and TRBJ2-5, the complete variable domain reads DVKVTQSSRYLVKRTGEKVFLECVQDMDHENMFWYRQDPGLGLRLIYFSYDVKMKEKGDIPEGYSVSREKKERFSLILESASTNQTSMYLCASSLLASGQETQYFGPGTRLLVL.

This clonotype was seen at least ten times. The genes are TRBV20-1 and TRBJ2-3; possible D gene TRBD2, 6 bases. Trimming left V 6 bases short and J 0 bases short, with 19 bases between. CDR1 is DFQATT, CDR2 SNEGSKA, per germline (reference sequence). The CDR3 loop spans 16 amino acids. This CDR3 reads CSANTRGRGSTDTQYF. As DNA, the CDR3 is TGCAGTGCCAACACCCGAGGGCGGGGTAGCACAGATACGCAGTATTTT.

This chain links TRBV20-1 with TRBJ2-3; 9 bases align to TRBD2. V was clipped by 0 bases and J by 5 bases; unmatched bases: 3. The CDR3 covers 14 residues. Per germline, CDR1 DFQATT and CDR2 SNEGSKA (reference sequence). CDR3 in DNA: TGCAGTGCTAGAGAGACTAGCGGTGTAGATACGCAGTATTTT. This codes for CSARETSGVDTQYF.